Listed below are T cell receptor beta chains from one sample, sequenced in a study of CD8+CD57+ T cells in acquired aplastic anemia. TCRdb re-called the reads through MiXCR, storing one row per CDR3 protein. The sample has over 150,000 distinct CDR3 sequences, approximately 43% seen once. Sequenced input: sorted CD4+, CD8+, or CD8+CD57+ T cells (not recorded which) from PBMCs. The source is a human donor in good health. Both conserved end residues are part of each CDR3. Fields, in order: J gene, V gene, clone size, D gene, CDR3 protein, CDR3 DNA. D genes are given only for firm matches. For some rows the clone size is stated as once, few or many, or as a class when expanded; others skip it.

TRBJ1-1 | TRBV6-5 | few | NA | CASSYPTNEEAFF | TGTGCCAGCAGTTACCCTACAAACGAGGAAGCTTTCTTT
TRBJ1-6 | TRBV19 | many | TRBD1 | CASNPGTGYSPLHF | TGTGCCAGTAACCCCGGGACAGGATATTCACCCCTCCACTTT
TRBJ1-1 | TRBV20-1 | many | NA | CSASGGANTEAFF | TGCAGTGCTAGCGGGGGGGCAAACACTGAAGCTTTCTTT
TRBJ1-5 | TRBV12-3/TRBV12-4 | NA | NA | CASSFRPQPQHF | TGTGCCAGCAGTTTTCGTCCTCAGCCCCAGCATTTT
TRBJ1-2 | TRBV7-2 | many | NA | CASSMTAQGDLYGYTF | TGTGCCAGCAGCATGACCGCTCAAGGGGACCTCTATGGCTACACCTTC
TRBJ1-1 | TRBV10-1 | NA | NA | CASSGVGRTEAFF | TGCGCCAGCAGTGGTGTCGGGCGGACTGAAGCTTTCTTT
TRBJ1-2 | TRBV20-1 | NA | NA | CSADRGATYGYTF | TGCAGTGCTGATAGGGGGGCCACCTATGGCTACACCTTC
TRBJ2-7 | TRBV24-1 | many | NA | CATSQDAKSEQYF | TGTGCCACCAGTCAGGACGCTAAGTCGGAGCAGTACTTC
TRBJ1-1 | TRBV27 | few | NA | CASSLLTGNTEAFF | TGTGCCAGCAGTTTATTGACAGGGAACACTGAAGCTTTCTTT
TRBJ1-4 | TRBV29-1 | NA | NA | CSVDAAGEGEKLFF | TGCAGCGTTGATGCTGCCGGGGAAGGTGAAAAACTGTTTTTT
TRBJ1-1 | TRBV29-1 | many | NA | CTRGGVVNTEAFF | TGCACCCGAGGAGGGGTAGTGAACACTGAAGCTTTCTTT
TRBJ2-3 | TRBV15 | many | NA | CATSSHLGGTDTQYF | TGTGCCACCAGCAGCCACTTAGGAGGCACAGATACGCAGTATTTT
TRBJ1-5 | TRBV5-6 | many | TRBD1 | CASSLWDRKNQPQHF | TGTGCCAGCAGCTTGTGGGACAGGAAGAATCAGCCCCAGCATTTT
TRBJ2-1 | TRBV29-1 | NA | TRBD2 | CSVAGLAGRNEQFF | TGCAGCGTTGCGGGACTAGCGGGGCGCAATGAGCAGTTCTTC
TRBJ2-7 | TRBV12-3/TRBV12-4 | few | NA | CASSLSSGASYEQYF | TGTGCCAGCAGTCTTAGTTCAGGGGCGTCCTACGAGCAGTACTTC
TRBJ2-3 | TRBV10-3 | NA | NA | CAISFTGTSTDTQYF | TGTGCCATCAGTTTCACAGGTACTAGCACAGATACGCAGTATTTT
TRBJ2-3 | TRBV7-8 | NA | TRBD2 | CASSLGLAGWGTQYF | TGTGCCAGCAGCTTAGGTCTAGCGGGGTGGGGTACGCAGTATTTT
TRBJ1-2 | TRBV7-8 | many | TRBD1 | CASSTLTGNYGYTF | TGTGCCAGCAGCACATTGACAGGGAACTATGGCTACACCTTC
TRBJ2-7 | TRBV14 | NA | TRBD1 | CASSQGQGWLGEQYF | TGTGCTAGCAGCCAGGGACAGGGATGGTTGGGCGAGCAGTACTTC
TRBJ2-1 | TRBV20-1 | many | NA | CSASLFPYNEQFF | TGCAGTGCTAGTCTGTTCCCGTACAATGAGCAGTTCTTC
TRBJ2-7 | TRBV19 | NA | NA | CASSSLGGGLSSYEQYF | TGTGCCAGTAGTTCCCTCGGTGGGGGGCTCAGCTCCTACGAGCAGTACTTC
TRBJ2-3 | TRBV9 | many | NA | CASSGGAGDTQYF | TGTGCCAGCAGCGGGGGGGCGGGAGATACGCAGTATTTT
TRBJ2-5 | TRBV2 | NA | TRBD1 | CASSRQGFETQYF | TGTGCCAGCAGTCGACAGGGGTTCGAGACCCAGTACTTC
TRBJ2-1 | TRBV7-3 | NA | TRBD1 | CACADRGHNEQFF | TGTGCCTGCGCGGACAGGGGCCACAATGAGCAGTTCTTC
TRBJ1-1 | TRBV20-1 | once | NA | CSARVVSEAFF | TGCAGTGCTAGAGTGGTCAGTGAAGCTTTCTTT
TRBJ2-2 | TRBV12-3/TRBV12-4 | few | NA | CASSSQGNTGELFF | TGTGCCAGCAGTTCACAGGGCAACACCGGGGAGCTGTTTTTT
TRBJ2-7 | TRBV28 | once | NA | CASRGHPSYEQYF | TGTGCCAGCAGGGGACACCCATCCTACGAGCAGTACTTC
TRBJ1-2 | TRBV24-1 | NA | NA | CATSEQGYGYTF | TGTGCCACCAGTGAACAGGGTTATGGCTACACCTTC
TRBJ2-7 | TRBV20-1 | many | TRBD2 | CSRKKPGLAQYEQYF | TGCAGTCGTAAAAAACCGGGACTAGCGCAATACGAGCAGTACTTC
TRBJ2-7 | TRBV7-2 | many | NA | CASSRRGGEKGYEQYF | TGTGCCAGCAGCCGACGAGGGGGGGAGAAGGGATACGAGCAGTACTTC
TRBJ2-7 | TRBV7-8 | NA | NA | CASSLAYQLFEQYF | TGTGCCAGCAGCTTAGCGTACCAGCTTTTCGAGCAGTACTTC
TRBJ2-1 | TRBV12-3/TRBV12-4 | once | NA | CASSSSGSGEFF | TGTGCCAGCAGCTCCTCAGGAAGTGGTGAGTTCTTC
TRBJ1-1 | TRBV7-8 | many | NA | CASSLPLGSGLNTEAFF | TGTGCCAGCAGCTTACCACTAGGCTCGGGACTTAACACTGAAGCTTTCTTT
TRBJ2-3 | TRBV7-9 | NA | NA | CASSLTADTQYF | TGTGCCAGCAGCCTTACAGCAGATACGCAGTATTTT
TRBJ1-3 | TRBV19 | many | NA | CASSISPGSSGNTIYF | TGTGCCAGTAGTATCTCGCCGGGAAGCTCTGGAAACACCATATATTTT
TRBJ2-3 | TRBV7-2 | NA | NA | CASSDSGADTQYF | TGTGCCAGCAGCGACTCGGGAGCAGATACGCAGTATTTT
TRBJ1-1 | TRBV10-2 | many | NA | CASRMGKTEAFF | TGCGCCAGCCGCATGGGGAAGACTGAAGCTTTCTTT
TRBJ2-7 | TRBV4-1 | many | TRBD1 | CASSRTGPSYEQYF | TGCGCCAGCAGTCGGACAGGACCATCCTACGAGCAGTACTTC
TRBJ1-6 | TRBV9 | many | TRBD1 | CASGGTAPYSPLHF | TGTGCCAGCGGCGGGACAGCGCCTTATTCACCCCTCCACTTT
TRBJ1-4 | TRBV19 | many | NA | CASSTWTDEKLFF | TGTGCCAGTAGTACTTGGACGGATGAAAAACTGTTTTTT
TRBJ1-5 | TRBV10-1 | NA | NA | CASSPGQGGNSNQPQHF | TGCGCCAGCAGCCCGGGGCAGGGAGGGAATAGCAATCAGCCCCAGCATTTT
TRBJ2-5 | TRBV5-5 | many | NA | CASSLWGGRETQYF | TGTGCCAGCAGCTTGTGGGGGGGGCGTGAGACCCAGTACTTC
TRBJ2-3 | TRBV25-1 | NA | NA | CASSEWGSTDTQYF | TGTGCCAGCAGTGAATGGGGCAGCACAGATACGCAGTATTTT
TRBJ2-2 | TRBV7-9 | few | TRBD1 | CAHRGVTGELFF | TGTGCCCACAGGGGGGTTACCGGGGAGCTGTTTTTT
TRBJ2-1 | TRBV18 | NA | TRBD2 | CASSPKRGADNEQFF | TGTGCCAGCTCACCAAAGCGGGGGGCGGACAATGAGCAGTTCTTC
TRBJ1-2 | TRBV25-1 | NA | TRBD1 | CASSEGNRGQYGYTF | TGTGCCAGCAGTGAAGGGAACAGGGGGCAATATGGCTACACCTTC
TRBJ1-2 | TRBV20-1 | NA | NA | CSANPGDGYTF | TGCAGTGCTAATCCAGGGGATGGCTACACCTTC
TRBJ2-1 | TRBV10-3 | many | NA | CAISVKGQEQFF | TGTGCCATCAGTGTCAAAGGACAGGAGCAGTTCTTC
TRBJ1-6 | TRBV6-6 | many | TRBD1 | CASGRQGVNSPLHF | TGTGCCAGCGGAAGACAGGGGGTTAATTCACCCCTCCACTTT
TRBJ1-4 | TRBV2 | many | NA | CASSGQGNEKLFF | TGTGCCAGCAGTGGTCAGGGAAATGAAAAACTGTTTTTT
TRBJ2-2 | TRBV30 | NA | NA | CAWSLRAGTGEPFF | TGTGCCTGGAGTCTCCGGGCCGGAACCGGGGAGCCGTTTTTT
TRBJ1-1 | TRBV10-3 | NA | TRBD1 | CAIVMRQGGEAFF | TGTGCCATCGTGATGCGACAGGGCGGTGAAGCTTTCTTT
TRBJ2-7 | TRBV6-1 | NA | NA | CASSEQETYEQYF | TGTGCCAGCAGTGAACAGGAGACCTACGAGCAGTACTTC